This T cell receptor (beta chain) was recorded in a study of T cell repertoires in cytomegalovirus infection. Study conclusions and caveats: Predominance within the ex vivo response was attributable to HLA-C-restricted CMV-specific TCR beta clonotypes.

About this clonotype itself: Its specificity is not known. A much larger clone differs by one base, so this may be a read error.

TCRdb itself ran the reads through MiXCR, one entry per CDR3 protein. There are over 150,000 distinct CDR3 sequences in the sample; approximately 19% occur only once, and roughly 2.9% lies in the top ten. From germline, CDR1 is SEHNR and CDR2 FQNEAQ (reference sequence). The CDR3 runs 16 residues. This sequence joins TRBV7-9 and TRBJ1-4, with 7 bases fitting TRBD1. This TCR derives from a human donor in good health (CMV status not recorded). Some clones in this sample may be carry-over from other donors' samples. The sequencing input was PBMCs. The CDR3 sequence: CASSRTGRLANENLFF. For the CDR3, the DNA is TGTGCCAGCAGCCGGACAGGCCGGTTGGCTAATGAAAACCTGTTTTTT.